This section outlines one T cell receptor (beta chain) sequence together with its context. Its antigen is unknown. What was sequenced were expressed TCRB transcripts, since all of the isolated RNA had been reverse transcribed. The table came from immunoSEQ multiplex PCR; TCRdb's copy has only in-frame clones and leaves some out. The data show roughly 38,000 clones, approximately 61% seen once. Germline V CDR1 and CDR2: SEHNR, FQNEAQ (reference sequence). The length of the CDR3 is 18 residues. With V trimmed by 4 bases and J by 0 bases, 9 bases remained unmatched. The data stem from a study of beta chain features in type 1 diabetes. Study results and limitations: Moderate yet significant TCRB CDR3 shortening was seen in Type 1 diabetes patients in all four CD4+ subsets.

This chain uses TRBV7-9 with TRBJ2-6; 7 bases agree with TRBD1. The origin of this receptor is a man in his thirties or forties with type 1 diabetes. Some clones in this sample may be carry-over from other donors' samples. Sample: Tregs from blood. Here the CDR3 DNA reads TGTGCCAGCAGCTCCCGACAGGGTTTGCCCTCTGGGGCCAACGTCCTGACTTTC. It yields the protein CASSSRQGLPSGANVLTF.